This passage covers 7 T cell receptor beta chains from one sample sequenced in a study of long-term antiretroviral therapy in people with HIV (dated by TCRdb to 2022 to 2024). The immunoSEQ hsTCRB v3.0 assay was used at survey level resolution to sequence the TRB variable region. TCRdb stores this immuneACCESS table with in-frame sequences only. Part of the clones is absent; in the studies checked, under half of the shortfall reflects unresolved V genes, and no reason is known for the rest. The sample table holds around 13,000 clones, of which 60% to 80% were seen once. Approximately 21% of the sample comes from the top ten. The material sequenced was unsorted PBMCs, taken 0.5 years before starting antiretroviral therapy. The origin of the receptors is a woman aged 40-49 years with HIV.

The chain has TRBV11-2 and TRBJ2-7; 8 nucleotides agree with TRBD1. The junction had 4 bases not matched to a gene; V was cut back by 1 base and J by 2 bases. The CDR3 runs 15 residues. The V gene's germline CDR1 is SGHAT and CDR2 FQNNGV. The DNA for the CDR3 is TGTGCCAGCAGCTTAGGCAGGGGGCTCCCCTACGAGCAGTACTTC. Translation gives CASSLGRGLPYEQYF.

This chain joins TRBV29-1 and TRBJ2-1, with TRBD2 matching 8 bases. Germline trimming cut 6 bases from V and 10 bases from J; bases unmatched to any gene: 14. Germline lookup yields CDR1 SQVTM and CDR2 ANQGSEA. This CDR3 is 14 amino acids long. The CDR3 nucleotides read TGCAGCGTCAAGGGGACTAGAGGGGAAAGGGAGCAGTTCTTC. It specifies CSVKGTRGEREQFF.

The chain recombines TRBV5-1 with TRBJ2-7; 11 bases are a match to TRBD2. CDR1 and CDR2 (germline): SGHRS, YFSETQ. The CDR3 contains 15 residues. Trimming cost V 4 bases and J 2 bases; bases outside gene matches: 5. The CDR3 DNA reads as TGCGCCAGCAGCGGGGGACTAGCGGAAACCTACGAGCAGTACTTC. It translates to CASSGGLAETYEQYF. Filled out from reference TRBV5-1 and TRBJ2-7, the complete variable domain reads KAGVTQTPRYLIKTRGQQVTLSCSPISGHRSVSWYQQTPGQGLQFLFEYFSETQRNKGNFPGRFSGRQFSNSRSEMNVSTLELGDSALYLCASSGGLAETYEQYFGPGTRLTVT.

Here the CDR3 reads CASSQGTVYEYEQYF. The DNA for the CDR3 is TGTGCCAGCAGCCAAGGAACAGTGTACGAGTACGAGCAGTACTTC. The chain has TRBV4-2 and TRBJ2-7; D is ambiguous. The CDR3 is made up of 15 amino acids. Looked up from germline, CDR1 is LGHNA and CDR2 is YNFKEQ. Trimming pared 1 base from V and 4 bases from J, leaving 14 bases between.

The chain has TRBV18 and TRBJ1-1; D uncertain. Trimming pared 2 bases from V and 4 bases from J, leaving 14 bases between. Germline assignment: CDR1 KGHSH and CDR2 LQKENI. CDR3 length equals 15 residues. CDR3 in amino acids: CASSPVKGMVTEAFF. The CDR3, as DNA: TGTGCCAGCTCACCAGTTAAGGGAATGGTCACTGAAGCTTTCTTT.

CDR3 coding DNA: TGTGCCAGCAGCCCTGACAGGGGGCATACTGAAGCTTTCTTT. It is translated as CASSPDRGHTEAFF. The V call is TRBV7-2, the J call TRBJ1-1; 10 bases map to TRBD1. Germline-derived CDR1 and CDR2 are SGHTA and FQGNSA. The J segment lost 5 bases and the V segment lost 5 bases, leaving 5 bases of the junction unmatched. CDR3 size: 14 residues.

The CDR3 loop reads CASSLEPSMGTGELFF. The CDR3 DNA sequence: TGCGCCAGCAGCTTGGAACCCTCTATGGGCACCGGGGAGCTGTTTTTT. V and J are TRBV5-1 and TRBJ2-2; D unresolved. CDR3 length: 16 amino acids. V dropped 0 bases and J dropped 4 bases, with 13 bases sitting between them. Germline V gives CDR1 SGHRS, CDR2 YFSETQ.